This T cell receptor (beta chain) stems from a study of shared clonotypes between healthy human individuals. Study background: Plates per donor: three CD4 naive, three CD4 memory, two CD8 naive, one CD8 memory. Study-wide points: With several donors compared, around 5% of naive CD4 clonotypes were shared. Clonotypes shared by all four sorted-subset donors had higher generation probabilities than non-shared clonotypes.

Several immunoSEQ plates held equal portions of the genomic DNA taken from each subset. Profiled with immunoSEQ multiplex PCR; TCRdb holds only in-frame clones, not every one. The sample lists about 2.2 million clones, about 93% occurring once. Cells designated naive CD8 were CD45RO-negative and were positively selected for CCR7, with terminally differentiated effector memory CD45RA+ cells excluded. Regarding this clone: What it binds is not known.

The TCR sequence derives from a man between 18 and 35 years old in good health. Some clones in this sample may be carry-over from other donors' samples. The sample comprised naive CD8+ T cells from PBMCs.

The CDR3 loop reads CASSPRLNQETQYF. The CDR3 DNA reads TGTGCCAGCAGTCCGAGACTTAATCAAGAGACCCAGTACTTC. The rearrangement links TRBV7-8 to TRBJ2-5; D gene ambiguous. From germline, CDR1 is SGHVS and CDR2 FQNEAQ. CDR3 size: 14 residues. V lost 6 bases and J 2 bases, leaving 13 bases between the germline ends.